The present T cell receptor beta chain was sequenced within a study of CD8 T cells in ankylosing spondylitis. General study results and limits: Peripheral blood held disease-linked clones only at relatively low frequency, and these were CD8+. As reported, disease-linked clones showed significant enrichment in matched ankylosing spondylitis synovial fluid.

Germline V gene data show CDR1 as SQVTM and CDR2 as ANQGSEA. The CDR3 length is 12 residues. Trimming shortened V by 4 bases and J by 8 bases, and 15 bases separated the two germline ends. This clonotype was seen a handful of times. Its antigen remains unidentified. Using quantitative 5'-RACE with molecular barcodes, the authors made TCR beta libraries. TCRdb re-called the 5' RACE reads through MiXCR, storing one row per CDR3 protein. The sample has some 240,000 distinct CDR3 sequences, more than 20% seen once. This chain connects TRBV29-1 to TRBJ2-7; maybe TRBD2 (7 bases). The source of this sequence is a male donor with ankylosing spondylitis or in good health (not recorded which). The specimen was blood, either unsorted or a sorted T cell fraction (not recorded which). CDR3 residues: CSVGEGGGKQYF. The DNA for the CDR3 is TGCAGCGTTGGTGAAGGGGGGGGAAAGCAGTACTTC.